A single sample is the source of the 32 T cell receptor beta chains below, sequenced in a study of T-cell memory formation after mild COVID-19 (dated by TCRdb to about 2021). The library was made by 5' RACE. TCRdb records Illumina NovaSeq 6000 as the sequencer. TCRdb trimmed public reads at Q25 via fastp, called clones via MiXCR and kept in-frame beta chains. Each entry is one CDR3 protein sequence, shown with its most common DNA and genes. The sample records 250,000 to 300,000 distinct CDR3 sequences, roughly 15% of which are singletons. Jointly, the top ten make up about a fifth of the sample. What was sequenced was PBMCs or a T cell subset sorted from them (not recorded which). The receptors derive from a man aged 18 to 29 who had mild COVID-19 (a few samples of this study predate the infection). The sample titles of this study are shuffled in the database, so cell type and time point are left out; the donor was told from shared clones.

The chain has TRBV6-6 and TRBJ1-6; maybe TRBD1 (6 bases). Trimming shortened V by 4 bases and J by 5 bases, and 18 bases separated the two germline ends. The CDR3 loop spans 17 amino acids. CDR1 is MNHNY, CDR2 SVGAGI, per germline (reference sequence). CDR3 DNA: TGTGCCAGCAGTTTCACATCCCCGGGACATAATAATTCACCCCTCCACTTT. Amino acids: CASSFTSPGHNNSPLHF.

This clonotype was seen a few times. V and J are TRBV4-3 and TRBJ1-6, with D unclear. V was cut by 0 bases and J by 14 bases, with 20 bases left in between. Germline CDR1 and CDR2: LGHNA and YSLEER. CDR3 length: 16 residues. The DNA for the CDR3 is TGCGCCAGCAGCCAAGAGGCGTCGCAGGCCGGGGTCACCCTCCACTTT. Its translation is CASSQEASQAGVTLHF.

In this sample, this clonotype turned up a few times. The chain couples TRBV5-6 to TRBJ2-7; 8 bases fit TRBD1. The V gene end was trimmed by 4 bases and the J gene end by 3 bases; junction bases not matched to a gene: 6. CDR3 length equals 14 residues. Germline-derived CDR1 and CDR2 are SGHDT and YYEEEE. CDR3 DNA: TGTGCCAGCAGCGTAGACAGGGGAAGCTACGAGCAGTACGTC. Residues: CASSVDRGSYEQYV.

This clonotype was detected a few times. Here the CDR3 reads CASSQDGLAGGPGPDTQYF. The CDR3 DNA reads as TGCGCCAGCAGCCAAGATGGGCTAGCGGGGGGGCCGGGCCCAGATACGCAGTATTTT. V gene TRBV4-1 combines with J gene TRBJ2-3; 12 bases match TRBD2. Losses at the gene ends were 0 bases for V and 4 bases for J; bases not matched to a gene: 11. The length of the CDR3 is 19 residues. CDR1 is MGHRA, CDR2 YSYEKL, per germline.

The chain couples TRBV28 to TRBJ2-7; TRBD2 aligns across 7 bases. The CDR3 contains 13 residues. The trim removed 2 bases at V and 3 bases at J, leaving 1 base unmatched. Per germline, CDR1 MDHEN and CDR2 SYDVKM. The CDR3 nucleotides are TGTGCCAGCAGTTTAGGGGACTACTACGAGCAGTACGTC. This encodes CASSLGDYYEQYV.

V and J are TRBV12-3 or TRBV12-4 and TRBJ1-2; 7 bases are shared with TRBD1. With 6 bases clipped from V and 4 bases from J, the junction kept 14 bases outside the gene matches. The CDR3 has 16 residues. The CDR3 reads CASRPRTGAEGYGYTF. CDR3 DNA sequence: TGTGCCAGCAGACCGAGAACAGGGGCGGAGGGCTATGGCTACACCTTC.

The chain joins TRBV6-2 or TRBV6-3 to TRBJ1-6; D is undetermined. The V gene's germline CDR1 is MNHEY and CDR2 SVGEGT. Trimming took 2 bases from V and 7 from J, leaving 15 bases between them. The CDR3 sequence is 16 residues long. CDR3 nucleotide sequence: TGTGCCAGCAGTTACGCCAACGAAAAGCGAAATTCACCCCTCCACTTT. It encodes CASSYANEKRNSPLHF.

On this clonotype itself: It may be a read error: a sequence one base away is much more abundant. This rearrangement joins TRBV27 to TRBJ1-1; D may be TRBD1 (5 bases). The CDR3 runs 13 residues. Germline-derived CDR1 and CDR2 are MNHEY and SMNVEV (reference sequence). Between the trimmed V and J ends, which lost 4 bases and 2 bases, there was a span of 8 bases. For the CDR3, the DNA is TGTGCCAGCAGTTACGGGGCTAACACTGAAGCTTTCTTT. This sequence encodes CASSYGANTEAFF.

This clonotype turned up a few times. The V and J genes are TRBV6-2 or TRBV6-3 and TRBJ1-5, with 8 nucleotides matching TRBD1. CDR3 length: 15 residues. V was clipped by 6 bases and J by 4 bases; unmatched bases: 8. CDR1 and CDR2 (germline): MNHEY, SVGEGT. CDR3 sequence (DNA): TGTGCCAGCAGACTGACGGGACAGGTTAATCAGCCCCAGCATTTT. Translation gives CASRLTGQVNQPQHF.

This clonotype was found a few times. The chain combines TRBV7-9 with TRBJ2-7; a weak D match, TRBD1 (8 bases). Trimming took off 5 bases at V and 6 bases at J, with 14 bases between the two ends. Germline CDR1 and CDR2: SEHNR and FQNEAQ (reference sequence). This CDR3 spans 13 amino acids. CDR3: CASSQQGGGEQYF. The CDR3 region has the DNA TGTGCCAGCAGCCAACAGGGGGGGGGCGAGCAGTACTTC.

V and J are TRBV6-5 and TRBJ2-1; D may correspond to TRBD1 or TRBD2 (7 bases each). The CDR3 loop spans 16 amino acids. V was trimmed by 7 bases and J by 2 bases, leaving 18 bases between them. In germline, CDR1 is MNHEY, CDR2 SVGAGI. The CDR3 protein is CASTSGGAPAYNEQFF. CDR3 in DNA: TGTGCCAGCACCTCAGGGGGGGCTCCGGCCTACAATGAGCAGTTCTTC.

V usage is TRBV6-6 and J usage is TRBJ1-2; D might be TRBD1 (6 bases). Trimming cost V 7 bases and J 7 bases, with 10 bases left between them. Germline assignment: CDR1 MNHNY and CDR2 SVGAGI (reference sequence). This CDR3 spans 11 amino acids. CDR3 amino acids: CASKGQIGYTF. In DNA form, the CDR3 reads TGTGCCAGCAAGGGACAAATTGGCTACACCTTC.

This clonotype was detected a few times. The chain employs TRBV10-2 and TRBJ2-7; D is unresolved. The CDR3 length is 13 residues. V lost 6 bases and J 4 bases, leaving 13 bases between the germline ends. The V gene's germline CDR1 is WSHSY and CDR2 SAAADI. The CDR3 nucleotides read TGCGCCAGCAGACCGGGCGCCGAATACGAGCAGTACTTC. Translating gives CASRPGAEYEQYF.

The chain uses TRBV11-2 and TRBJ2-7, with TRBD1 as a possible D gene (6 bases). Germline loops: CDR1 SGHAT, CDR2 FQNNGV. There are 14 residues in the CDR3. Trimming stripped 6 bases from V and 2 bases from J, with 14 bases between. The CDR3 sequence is CASRDSDLAYEQYV. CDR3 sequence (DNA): TGTGCCAGCAGGGACAGTGATCTGGCCTACGAGCAGTACGTC.

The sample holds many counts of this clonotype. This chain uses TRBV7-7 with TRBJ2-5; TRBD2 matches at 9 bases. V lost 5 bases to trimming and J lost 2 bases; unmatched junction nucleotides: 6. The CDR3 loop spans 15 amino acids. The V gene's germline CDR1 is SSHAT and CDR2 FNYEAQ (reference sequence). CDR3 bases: TGTGCCAGCAGCCTTAGCGGGGGCCTGCAAGAGACCCAGTACTTC. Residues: CASSLSGGLQETQYF.

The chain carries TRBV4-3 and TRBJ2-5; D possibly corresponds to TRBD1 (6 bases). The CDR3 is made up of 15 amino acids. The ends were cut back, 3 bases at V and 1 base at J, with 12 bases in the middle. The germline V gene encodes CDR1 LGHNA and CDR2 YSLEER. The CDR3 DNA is TGCGCCAGCAGCCAGGACGGACAGCCCCAAGAGACCCAGTACTTC. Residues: CASSQDGQPQETQYF.

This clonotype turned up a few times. Here the CDR3 DNA reads TGCGCCAGCAGCGCCTGGACAGGGGCCTACGAGCAGTACGTC. Translating gives CASSAWTGAYEQYV. The genes are TRBV4-1 and TRBJ2-7; TRBD1 agrees at 9 bases. V was clipped by 5 bases and J by 2 bases; unmatched bases: 4. This CDR3 has 14 amino acids. Germline V lookup: CDR1 MGHRA, CDR2 YSYEKL.

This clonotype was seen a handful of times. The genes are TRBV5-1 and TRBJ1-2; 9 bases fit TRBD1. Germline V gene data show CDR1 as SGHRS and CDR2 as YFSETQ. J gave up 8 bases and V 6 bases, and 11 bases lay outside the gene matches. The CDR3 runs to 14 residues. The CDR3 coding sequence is TGCGCCAGCAAACCGGGACAGGGAGGGTACGGCTACACCTTC. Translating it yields CASKPGQGGYGYTF.

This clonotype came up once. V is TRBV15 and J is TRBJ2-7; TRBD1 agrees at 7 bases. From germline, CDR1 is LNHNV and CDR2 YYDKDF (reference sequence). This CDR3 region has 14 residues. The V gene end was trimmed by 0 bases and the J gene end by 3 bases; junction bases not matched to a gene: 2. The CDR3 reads CATSREGGSYEQYF. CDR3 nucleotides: TGTGCCACCAGCAGAGAAGGGGGCAGCTACGAGCAGTACTTC.

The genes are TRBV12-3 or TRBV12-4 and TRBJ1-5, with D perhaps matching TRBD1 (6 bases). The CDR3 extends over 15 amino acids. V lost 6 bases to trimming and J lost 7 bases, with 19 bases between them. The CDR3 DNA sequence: TGTGCCAGCAGGCGACTCGGACAGATAGGGCAGCCCCAGCATTTT. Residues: CASRRLGQIGQPQHF.

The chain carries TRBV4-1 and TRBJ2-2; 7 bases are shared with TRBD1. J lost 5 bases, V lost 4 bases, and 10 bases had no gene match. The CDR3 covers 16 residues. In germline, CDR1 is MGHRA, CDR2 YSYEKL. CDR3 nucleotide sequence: TGCGCCAGCAGCCGCAAAGGGACAGATGGGACCGGGGAGCTGTTTTTT. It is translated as CASSRKGTDGTGELFF.

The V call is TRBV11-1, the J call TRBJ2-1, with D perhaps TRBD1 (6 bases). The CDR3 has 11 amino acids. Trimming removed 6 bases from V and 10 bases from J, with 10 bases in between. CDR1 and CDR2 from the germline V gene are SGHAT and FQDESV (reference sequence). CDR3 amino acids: CASSPGQEQFF. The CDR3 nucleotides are TGTGCCAGCAGTCCAGGACAGGAGCAGTTCTTC.

CDR3 residues: CSANRDTLYGYTF. CDR3 nucleotides: TGCAGTGCAAACCGGGACACCCTCTATGGCTACACCTTC. The chain links TRBV20-1 to TRBJ1-2, with D perhaps TRBD1 (6 bases). Germline-derived CDR1 and CDR2 are DFQATT and SNEGSKA (reference sequence). Trimming pared 6 bases from V and 4 bases from J, leaving 15 bases between. CDR3 length: 13 residues.

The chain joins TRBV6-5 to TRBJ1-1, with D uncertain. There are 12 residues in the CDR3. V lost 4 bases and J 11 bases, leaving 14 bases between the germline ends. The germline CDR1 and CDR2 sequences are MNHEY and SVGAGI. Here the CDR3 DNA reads TGTGCCAGCAGTTCCACCCCCGGGGTGGCTTTCTTT. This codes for CASSSTPGVAFF.

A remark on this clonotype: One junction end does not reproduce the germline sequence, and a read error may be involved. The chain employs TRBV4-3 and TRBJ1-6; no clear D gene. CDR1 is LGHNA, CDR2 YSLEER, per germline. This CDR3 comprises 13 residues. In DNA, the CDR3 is TGCGCCAGCAGCCACCCAACCACCGGGCCCCTGCACTTT. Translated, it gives CASSHPTTGPLHF.

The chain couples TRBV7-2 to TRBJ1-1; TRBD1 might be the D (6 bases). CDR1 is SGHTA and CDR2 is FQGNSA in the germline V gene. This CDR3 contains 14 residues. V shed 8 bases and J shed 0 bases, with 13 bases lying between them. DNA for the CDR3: TGTGCCAGCTCCAGACAGGCTATGAACACTGAAGCTTTCTTT. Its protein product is CASSRQAMNTEAFF.

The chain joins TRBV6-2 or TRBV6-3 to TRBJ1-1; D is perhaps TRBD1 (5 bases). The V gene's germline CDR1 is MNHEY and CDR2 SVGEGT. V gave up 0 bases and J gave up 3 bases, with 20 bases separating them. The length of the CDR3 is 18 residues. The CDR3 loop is CASSYSISVRDGDTEAFF. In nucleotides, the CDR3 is TGTGCCAGCAGTTACTCGATCTCCGTAAGGGACGGAGACACTGAAGCTTTCTTT.

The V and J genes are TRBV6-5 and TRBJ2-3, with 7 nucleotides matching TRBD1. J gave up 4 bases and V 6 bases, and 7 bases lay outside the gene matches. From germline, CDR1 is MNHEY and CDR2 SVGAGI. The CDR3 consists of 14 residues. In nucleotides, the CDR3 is TGTGCCAGCAGCGGTACAGGGGTGGCAGATACGCAGTATTTT. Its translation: CASSGTGVADTQYF.

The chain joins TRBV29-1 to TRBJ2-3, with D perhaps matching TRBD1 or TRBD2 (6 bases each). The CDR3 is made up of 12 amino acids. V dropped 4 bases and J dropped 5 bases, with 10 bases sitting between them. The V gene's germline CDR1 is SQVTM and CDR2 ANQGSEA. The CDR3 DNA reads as TGCAGCGTTGGGGGGGCGAGAGATACGCAGTATTTT. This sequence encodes CSVGGARDTQYF.

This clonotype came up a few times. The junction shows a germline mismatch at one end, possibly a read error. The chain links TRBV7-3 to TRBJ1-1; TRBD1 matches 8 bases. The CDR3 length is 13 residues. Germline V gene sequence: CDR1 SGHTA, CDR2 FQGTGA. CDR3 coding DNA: TGTGCCAGCAGCACAGTTGTGGGACAGGCACCCCTCTTT. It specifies CASSTVVGQAPLF.

CDR3 bases: TGTGCCAGCAGGGCGAGTTCCTACGAGCAGTACTTC. Amino acid sequence: CASRASSYEQYF. This chain links TRBV6-5 with TRBJ2-7; no definite D call. Germline V gene lookup returns CDR1 MNHEY and CDR2 SVGAGI. V was clipped by 6 bases and J by 1 base, with 7 bases between them. The CDR3 runs 12 residues.

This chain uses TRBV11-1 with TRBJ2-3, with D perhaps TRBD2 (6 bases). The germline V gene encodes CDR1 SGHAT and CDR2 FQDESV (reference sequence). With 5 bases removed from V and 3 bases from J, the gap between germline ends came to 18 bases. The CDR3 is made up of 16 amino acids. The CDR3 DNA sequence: TGTGCCAGCAGCCGCGGGACCACCTGGGAGACAGATACGCAGTATTTT. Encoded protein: CASSRGTTWETDTQYF.